These 18 T cell receptor beta chains were all obtained from the same sample, sequenced in a study of CD8 T cells in ankylosing spondylitis. Regarding the study as a whole: In ankylosing spondylitis blood, a motif of 7 to 9 highly homologous TCR beta variants appeared characteristic.

TCRdb itself ran the 5' RACE reads through MiXCR, one entry per CDR3 protein. The sample records about 420,000 distinct CDR3 sequences, approximately 20% being singletons. These receptors' targets are unknown. Material for sequencing was blood, either unsorted or a sorted T cell fraction (not recorded which). These receptors were obtained from a male donor with ankylosing spondylitis.

This clonotype was counted many times. The chain is built from TRBV29-1 and TRBJ2-7, with 7 bases lining up with TRBD2. V shed 6 bases and J 3 bases; nucleotides not matched to a gene: 5. The germline gives CDR1 SQVTM, CDR2 ANQGSEA. There are 12 residues in the CDR3. This chain's CDR3 is CSVGSGVYEQYF. The CDR3 DNA reads as TGCAGCGTCGGCAGCGGGGTCTACGAGCAGTACTTC.

This clonotype was detected ten times or more. J is TRBJ1-1 and V is TRBV12-3 or TRBV12-4, with D possibly matching TRBD1 (5 bases). The length of the CDR3 is 14 residues. Trimming took 7 bases from V and 2 from J, leaving 14 bases between them. The CDR3 protein is CASILSGINTEAFF. DNA of the CDR3: TGTGCCAGCATTTTGTCAGGGATCAACACTGAAGCTTTCTTT.

This chain joins TRBV7-3 and TRBJ1-5, with D unclear. This CDR3 region has 13 residues. Per germline, CDR1 SGHTA and CDR2 FQGTGA. Trimming stripped 0 bases from V and 7 bases from J, with 7 bases between. The CDR3 spells CASSLTHGQPQHF. Here the CDR3 DNA reads TGTGCCAGCAGCTTAACTCATGGGCAGCCCCAGCATTTT. Full variable domain (outside the CDR3, taken from reference TRBV7-3 and TRBJ1-5): GAGVSQTPSNKVTEKGKYVELRCDPISGHTALYWYRQSLGQGPEFLIYFQGTGAADDSGLPNDRFFAVRPEGSVSTLKIQRTERGDSAVYLCASSLTHGQPQHFGDGTRLSIL.

This clonotype was found a few times. The chain employs TRBV2 and TRBJ2-3; D possibly corresponds to TRBD2 (5 bases). V was trimmed by 3 bases and J by 4 bases, leaving 11 bases between them. The CDR3 length is 14 residues. Germline values: CDR1 SNHLY, CDR2 FYNNEI. Here the CDR3 DNA reads TGTGCCAGCAGTGAGGGAGACTTCTCAGATACGCAGTATTTT. Translated: CASSEGDFSDTQYF.

This clonotype was seen a handful of times. The V call is TRBV29-1, the J call TRBJ2-5; the match to TRBD2 covers 7 bases. Germline loops: CDR1 SQVTM, CDR2 ANQGSEA. This CDR3 is 12 amino acids long. V trimming: 4 bases; J trimming: 5 bases; junction bases outside the gene matches: 4. The CDR3, as DNA: TGCAGCGTTGTCCTCGGGAGGGAGACCCAGTACTTC. The encoded protein is CSVVLGRETQYF. Complete variable domain (other parts from reference TRBV29-1 and TRBJ2-5): SAVISQKPSRDICQRGTSLTIQCQVDSQVTMMFWYRQQPGQSLTLIATANQGSEATYESGFVIDKFPISRPNLTFSTLTVSNMSPEDSSIYLCSVVLGRETQYFGPGTRLLVL.

This clonotype came up a few times. This chain joins TRBV29-1 and TRBJ2-1; D gene unclear. Deletions cut 4 bases from V and 0 bases from J, with 7 bases between. Germline V lookup: CDR1 SQVTM, CDR2 ANQGSEA. This CDR3 region has 13 residues. The CDR3 reads CSVGRSSYNEQFF. The CDR3 bases are TGCAGCGTTGGTAGGAGCTCCTACAATGAGCAGTTCTTC.

This clonotype has a handful of counts. This rearrangement joins TRBV6-2 or TRBV6-3 to TRBJ2-2, with 9 bases fitting TRBD1. The germline CDR1 and CDR2 sequences are MNHEY and SVGEGT. The CDR3 runs to 15 residues. The V segment lost 2 bases and the J segment 4 bases; nucleotides outside the gene matches: 2. CDR3 sequence reads: CASSYDRGSTGELFF. CDR3 coding DNA: TGTGCCAGCAGTTACGACAGGGGGAGCACCGGGGAGCTGTTTTTT.

The rearrangement uses TRBV9 and TRBJ2-7; 9 positions agree with TRBD2. V shed 3 bases, J shed 5 bases, and the junction held 12 bases outside the gene matches. The CDR3 contains 16 residues. The V gene's germline CDR1 is SGDLS and CDR2 YYNGEE. CDR3 sequence (DNA): TGTGCCAGCAGCGGGGGGGGTTGGCTAGCGGGAAACGAGCAGTACTTC. It is translated as CASSGGGWLAGNEQYF.

This clonotype was seen many times. The V call is TRBV29-1, the J call TRBJ2-1, with 8 bases fitting TRBD2. V lost 7 bases, J lost 6 bases, and 8 bases stayed unmatched. CDR3 length equals 13 residues. The germline V gene encodes CDR1 SQVTM and CDR2 ANQGSEA. DNA for the CDR3: TGCAGCGCCGGGAGGGCCCCTCTCAATGAGCAGTTCTTC. It yields the protein CSAGRAPLNEQFF.

V usage is TRBV20-1 and J usage is TRBJ2-3; 7 bases are a match to TRBD1. The CDR3 totals 15 residues. V was clipped by 4 bases and J by 5 bases; unmatched bases: 12. The germline gives CDR1 DFQATT, CDR2 SNEGSKA (reference sequence). The CDR3: CSATRQGPLVDTQYF. Written as DNA, the CDR3 is TGCAGTGCTACTCGACAGGGCCCTCTAGTAGATACGCAGTATTTT.

The rearrangement links TRBV2 to TRBJ2-3; D is ambiguous. The CDR3 totals 14 residues. V was trimmed by 8 bases and J by 3 bases, leaving 15 bases between them. Germline V gene lookup returns CDR1 SNHLY and CDR2 FYNNEI. The CDR3 DNA reads as TGTGCCAGCCGCGAAGAGAGCCATACAGATACGCAGTATTTT. Its protein product is CASREESHTDTQYF.

The V call is TRBV5-1, the J call TRBJ2-3; TRBD1 matches at 7 bases. The J segment lost 4 bases and the V segment lost 4 bases, leaving 9 bases of the junction unmatched. Per germline, CDR1 SGHRS and CDR2 YFSETQ. This CDR3 is 15 amino acids long. The CDR3 coding sequence is TGCGCCAGCAGCATCCCGGGACAGAAGGCAGATACGCAGTATTTT. Its translation: CASSIPGQKADTQYF.

The chain couples TRBV7-3 to TRBJ2-1; 14 bases line up with TRBD2. The CDR3 extends over 18 amino acids. The junction had 8 bases not matched to a gene; V was cut back by 2 bases and J by 5 bases. Per the germline V gene, CDR1 is SGHTA and CDR2 is FQGTGA. CDR3 in DNA: TGTGCCAGCAGCTTAGGGGGCGGACTAGCGGGAGGAGACAATGAGCAGTTCTTC. As protein: CASSLGGGLAGGDNEQFF. The whole variable domain, filled in from reference TRBV7-3 and TRBJ2-1, reads GAGVSQTPSNKVTEKGKYVELRCDPISGHTALYWYRQSLGQGPEFLIYFQGTGAADDSGLPNDRFFAVRPEGSVSTLKIQRTERGDSAVYLCASSLGGGLAGGDNEQFFGPGTRLTVL.

The CDR3 reads CASSLGYGDTYTDTQYF. CDR3 sequence (DNA): TGTGCCAGCAGCTTAGGGTACGGAGACACCTACACAGATACGCAGTATTTT. The rearrangement joins TRBV7-6 to TRBJ2-3; D gene ambiguous. Germline loops: CDR1 SGHVS, CDR2 FNYEAQ. V gave up 1 base and J gave up 2 bases, with 16 bases separating them. The CDR3 spans 17 residues.

This chain links TRBV3-1 with TRBJ1-6; the D gene is possibly TRBD1 (6 bases). V shed 3 bases and J shed 7 bases, with 10 bases lying between them. The CDR3 loop spans 14 amino acids. Germline V gene data show CDR1 as LGHDT and CDR2 as YNNKEL (reference sequence). The CDR3 coding sequence is TGTGCCAGCAGCCAGGCAGGGGACAATTCACCCCTCCACTTT. Its protein is CASSQAGDNSPLHF.

This clonotype was counted ten times or more. The V and J genes are TRBV19 and TRBJ2-2; 8 nucleotides agree with TRBD1. Germline assignment: CDR1 LNHDA and CDR2 SQIVND (reference sequence). The CDR3 loop spans 14 amino acids. V dropped 7 bases and J dropped 5; count of bases not matched to a gene: 6. The CDR3 sequence is CASTRTGRTGELFF. The CDR3 DNA reads as TGTGCCAGTACCCGGACAGGGCGGACCGGGGAGCTGTTTTTT.

V and J are TRBV5-1 and TRBJ2-1, with 11 nucleotides matching TRBD2. Germline V lookup: CDR1 SGHRS, CDR2 YFSETQ. V lost 7 bases and J lost 3; bases outside the gene matches: 9. The CDR3 spans 16 residues. The CDR3 DNA is TGCGCCAGCGGGATTAGCGGGAGGGCGTTCTACAATGAGCAGTTCTTC. This codes for CASGISGRAFYNEQFF. Together with reference TRBV5-1 and TRBJ2-1, the CDR3 gives the full variable domain: KAGVTQTPRYLIKTRGQQVTLSCSPISGHRSVSWYQQTPGQGLQFLFEYFSETQRNKGNFPGRFSGRQFSNSRSEMNVSTLELGDSALYLCASGISGRAFYNEQFFGPGTRLTVL.

V gene TRBV18 combines with J gene TRBJ2-1; TRBD1 might be the D (6 bases). The V gene lost 5 bases and the J gene lost 4 bases, with 18 bases spanning the gap. The CDR3 is 16 residues long. Looked up from germline, CDR1 is KGHSH and CDR2 is LQKENI. For the CDR3, the DNA is TGTGCCAGCTCAGCTCTTAGGACAGAAAAATACAATGAGCAGTTCTTC. It codes for CASSALRTEKYNEQFF.